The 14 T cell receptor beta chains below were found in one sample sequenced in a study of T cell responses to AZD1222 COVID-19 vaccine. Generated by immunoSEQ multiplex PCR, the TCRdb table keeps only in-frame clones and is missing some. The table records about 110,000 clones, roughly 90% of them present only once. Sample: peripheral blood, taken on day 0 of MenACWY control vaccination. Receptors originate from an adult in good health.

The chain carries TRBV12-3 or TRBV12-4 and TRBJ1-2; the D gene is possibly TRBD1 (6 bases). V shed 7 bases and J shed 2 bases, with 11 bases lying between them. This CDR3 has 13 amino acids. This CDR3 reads CASKGGSNYGYTF. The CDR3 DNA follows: TGTGCCAGCAAAGGGGGGTCAAACTATGGCTACACCTTC.

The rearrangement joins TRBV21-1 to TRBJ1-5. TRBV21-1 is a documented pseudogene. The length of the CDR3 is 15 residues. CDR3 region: CASSRASPPGQPQHF. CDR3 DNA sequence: TGTGCCAGCAGCCGGGCGTCGCCCCCCGGTCAGCCCCAGCATTTT.

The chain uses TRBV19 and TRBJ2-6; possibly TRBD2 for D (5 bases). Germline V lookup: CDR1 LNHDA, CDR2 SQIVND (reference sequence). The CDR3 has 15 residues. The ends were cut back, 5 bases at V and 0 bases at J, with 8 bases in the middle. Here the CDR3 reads CASSRGPSGANVLTF. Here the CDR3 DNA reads TGTGCCAGTAGTCGGGGTCCCTCTGGGGCCAACGTCCTGACTTTC.

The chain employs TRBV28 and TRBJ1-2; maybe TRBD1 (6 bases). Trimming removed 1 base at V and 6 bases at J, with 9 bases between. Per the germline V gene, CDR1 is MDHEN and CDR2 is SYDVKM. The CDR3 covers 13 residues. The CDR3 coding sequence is TGTGCCAGCAGTTTATACAGGGTAAATGGCTACACCTTC. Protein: CASSLYRVNGYTF.

The CDR3 protein is CASSGQGYGYTF. CDR3 DNA sequence: TGCGCCAGCAGCGGGCAGGGCTATGGCTACACCTTC. The chain is built from TRBV4-1 and TRBJ1-2, with D perhaps matching TRBD1 (5 bases). Between the trimmed V and J ends, which lost 5 bases and 4 bases, there was a span of 8 bases. Germline values: CDR1 MGHRA, CDR2 YSYEKL. This CDR3 has 12 residues.

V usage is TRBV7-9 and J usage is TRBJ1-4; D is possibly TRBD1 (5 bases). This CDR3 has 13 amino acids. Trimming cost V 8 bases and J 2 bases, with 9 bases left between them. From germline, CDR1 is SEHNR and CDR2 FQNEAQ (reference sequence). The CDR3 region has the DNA TGTGCCAGCCTCAGGGCCACTAATGAAAAACTGTTTTTT. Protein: CASLRATNEKLFF.

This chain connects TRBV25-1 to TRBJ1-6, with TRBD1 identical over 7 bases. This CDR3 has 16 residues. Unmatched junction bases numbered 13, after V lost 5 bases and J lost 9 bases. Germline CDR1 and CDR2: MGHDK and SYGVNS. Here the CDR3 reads CASSPPLGGTSSPLHF. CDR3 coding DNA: TGTGCCAGCAGTCCGCCTTTAGGGGGCACAAGTTCACCCCTCCACTTT.

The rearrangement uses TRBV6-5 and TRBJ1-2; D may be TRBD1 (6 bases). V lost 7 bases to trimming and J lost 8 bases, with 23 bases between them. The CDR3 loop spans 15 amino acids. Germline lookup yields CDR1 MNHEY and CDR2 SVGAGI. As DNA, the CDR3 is TGTGCCAGCACCCTATTAGGGCAGGGGAGGGGAGGCTACACCTTC. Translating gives CASTLLGQGRGGYTF.

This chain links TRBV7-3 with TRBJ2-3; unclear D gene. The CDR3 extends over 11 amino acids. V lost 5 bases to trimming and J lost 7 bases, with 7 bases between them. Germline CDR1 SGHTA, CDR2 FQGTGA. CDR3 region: CASSPLYTQYF. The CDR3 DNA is TGTGCCAGCAGCCCGCTGTATACGCAGTATTTT.

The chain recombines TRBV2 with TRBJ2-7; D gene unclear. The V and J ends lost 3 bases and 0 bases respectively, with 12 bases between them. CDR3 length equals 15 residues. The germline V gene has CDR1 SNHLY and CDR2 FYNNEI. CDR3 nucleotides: TGTGCCAGCAGTGACGGAAGTGCTAACTCCTACGAGCAGTACTTC. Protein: CASSDGSANSYEQYF.

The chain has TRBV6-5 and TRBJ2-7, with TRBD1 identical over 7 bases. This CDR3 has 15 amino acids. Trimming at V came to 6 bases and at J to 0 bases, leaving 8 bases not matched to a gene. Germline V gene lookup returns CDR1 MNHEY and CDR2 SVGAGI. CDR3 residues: CASRPGQRSSYEQYF. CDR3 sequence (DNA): TGTGCCAGCAGGCCGGGACAGAGGAGCTCCTACGAGCAGTACTTC.

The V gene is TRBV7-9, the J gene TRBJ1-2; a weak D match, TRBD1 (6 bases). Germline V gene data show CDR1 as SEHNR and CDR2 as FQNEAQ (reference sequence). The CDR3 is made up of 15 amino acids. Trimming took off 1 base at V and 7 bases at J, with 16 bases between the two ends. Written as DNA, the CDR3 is TGTGCCAGCAGCTTAGGGGGGGTACAGGGAAGTGGCTACACCTTC. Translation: CASSLGGVQGSGYTF.

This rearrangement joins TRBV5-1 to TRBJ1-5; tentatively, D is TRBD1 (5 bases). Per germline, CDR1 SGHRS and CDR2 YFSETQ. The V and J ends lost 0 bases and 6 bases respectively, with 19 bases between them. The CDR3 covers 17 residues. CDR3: CASSLGGRERGIQPQHF. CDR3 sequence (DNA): TGCGCCAGCAGCTTGGGGGGCAGGGAGAGGGGTATTCAGCCCCAGCATTTT.

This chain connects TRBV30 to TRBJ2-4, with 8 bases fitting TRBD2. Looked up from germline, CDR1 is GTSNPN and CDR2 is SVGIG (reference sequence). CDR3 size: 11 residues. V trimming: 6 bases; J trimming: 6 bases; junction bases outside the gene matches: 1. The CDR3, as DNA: TGTGCCTGCGGGGGGGCAAACATTCAGTACTTC. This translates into CACGGANIQYF.